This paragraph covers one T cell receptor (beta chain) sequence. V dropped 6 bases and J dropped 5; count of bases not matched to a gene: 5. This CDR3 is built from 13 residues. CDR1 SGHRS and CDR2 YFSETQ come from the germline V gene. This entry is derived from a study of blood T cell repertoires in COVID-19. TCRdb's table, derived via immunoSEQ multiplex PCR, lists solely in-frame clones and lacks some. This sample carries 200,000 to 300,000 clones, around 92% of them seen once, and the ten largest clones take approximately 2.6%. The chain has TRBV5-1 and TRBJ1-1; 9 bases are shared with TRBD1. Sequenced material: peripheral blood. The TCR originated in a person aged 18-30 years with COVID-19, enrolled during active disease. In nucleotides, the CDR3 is TGCGCCAGCACAGGGACAGGGTTAACTGAAGCTTTCTTT. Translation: CASTGTGLTEAFF.